This T cell receptor beta chain was sequenced during a study of cytomegalovirus exposure and HLA in healthy donors. Per germline, CDR1 SGHRS and CDR2 YFSETQ. The CDR3 spans 17 residues. Germline trimming cut 0 bases from V and 0 bases from J; bases unmatched to any gene: 7. PCR used 60 Vbeta primers and 13 Jbeta primers. Using immunoSEQ multiplex PCR, the repertoire was profiled, and TCRdb retains in-frame clones only, with some absent. Its listing shows some 82,000 clones. This receptor was identified in a woman in her thirties in good health and CMV-seronegative. Sequenced: PBMCs. The V gene is TRBV5-1, the J gene TRBJ2-7; 9 nucleotides align to TRBD1. The chain's CDR3 is CASSLDPLGQGSYEQYF. CDR3 DNA: TGCGCCAGCAGCTTGGACCCCCTGGGACAGGGCTCCTACGAGCAGTACTTC.